A single sample is the source of the 18 T cell receptor beta chains below, sequenced in a study of shared clonotypes between healthy human individuals. Sequencing was performed with immunoSEQ multiplex PCR; in TCRdb, only in-frame clones are kept and a portion is missing. The sample shows fewer than 1.8 million clones, approximately 98.5% of them seen only once. Sequenced material: naive CD4+ T cells sorted from blood. Indicated subset: CD45RA+ positively selected. The receptors were gathered from a man between 25 and 39 years old in good health.

J is TRBJ1-4 and V is TRBV30; 7 bases agree with TRBD1. This CDR3 contains 13 residues. The germline CDR1 and CDR2 sequences are GTSNPN and SVGIG (reference sequence). Trimming at V came to 1 base and at J to 8 bases, leaving 4 bases not matched to a gene. The CDR3: CAWSDRGGEKLFF. DNA for the CDR3: TGTGCCTGGAGTGACAGGGGAGGGGAAAAACTGTTTTTT.

J is TRBJ1-2 and V is TRBV5-1; tentatively, D is TRBD1 (5 bases). The CDR3 length is 14 residues. The ends were cut back, 1 base at V and 0 bases at J, with 7 bases in the middle. The V gene's germline CDR1 is SGHRS and CDR2 YFSETQ. The CDR3 is CASSLLTANYGYTF. The CDR3 nucleotides read TGCGCCAGCAGCTTGCTGACAGCTAACTATGGCTACACCTTC.

In this sample, this clone turned up once. This sample includes further DNA sequences coding for the same CDR3. V and J are TRBV7-3 and TRBJ2-3, with TRBD2 matching 9 bases. V was clipped by 3 bases and J by 1 base; unmatched bases: 2. CDR1 is SGHTA and CDR2 is FQGTGA in the germline V gene. This CDR3 contains 15 residues. CDR3 protein: CASSLVAGGTDTQYF. CDR3 DNA: TGTGCCAGCAGCTTGGTAGCGGGAGGCACAGATACGCAGTATTTT.

J is TRBJ1-1 and V is TRBV10-3, with 12 bases fitting TRBD1. CDR3 size: 16 residues. Germline values: CDR1 ENHRY, CDR2 SYGVKD. Trimming at V came to 7 bases and at J to 4 bases, leaving 10 bases not matched to a gene. CDR3 residues: CAIKASGQGAVTEAFF. CDR3 bases: TGTGCCATCAAGGCGTCGGGACAGGGGGCGGTCACTGAAGCTTTCTTT.

The chain recombines TRBV28 with TRBJ1-5, with a tentative D call TRBD1 (6 bases). Germline CDR1 and CDR2: MDHEN and SYDVKM. Trimming removed 5 bases from V and 6 bases from J, with 23 bases in between. The CDR3 is made up of 17 amino acids. In nucleotides, the CDR3 is TGTGCCAGCAGTACATCCCATGGGGGCCATGGAGGTCAGCCCCAGCATTTT. Its translation: CASSTSHGGHGGQPQHF.

With regard to this clone: Additional DNA sequences in this sample encode the identical CDR3. The rearrangement links TRBV7-9 to TRBJ2-2; no firm D call. Trimming removed 6 bases from V and 4 bases from J, with 3 bases in between. Germline loops: CDR1 SEHNR, CDR2 FQNEAQ (reference sequence). This CDR3 comprises 11 residues. In nucleotides, the CDR3 is TGTGCCAGCAGGGGCACCGGGGAGCTGTTTTTT. The encoded protein is CASRGTGELFF.

This clone was seen just once. The chain employs TRBV5-4 and TRBJ1-1, with D possibly TRBD1 on 6 matching bases. The CDR3 totals 15 residues. V lost 6 bases and J lost 0, with 15 bases in between. The germline gives CDR1 SGHNT, CDR2 YYREEE (reference sequence). Here the CDR3 DNA reads TGTGCCAGCACCTCCGTCAGGGGATTGAACACTGAAGCTTTCTTT. It encodes CASTSVRGLNTEAFF.

This clone showed up just once. J is TRBJ2-3 and V is TRBV28, with 14 bases aligning to TRBD2. The J segment lost 2 bases and the V segment lost 6 bases, leaving 13 bases of the junction unmatched. Germline loops: CDR1 MDHEN, CDR2 SYDVKM. The CDR3 length is 19 residues. As DNA, the CDR3 is TGTGCCAGCAGCTACCCTCCGGGACTAGCGGGAGTGGACACAGATACGCAGTATTTT. Translation gives CASSYPPGLAGVDTDTQYF.

CDR3 region: CASHSSGTGNNEQFF. CDR3 DNA: TGTGCCAGCCACAGTTCGGGGACAGGGAACAATGAGCAGTTCTTC. The chain is built from TRBV7-9 and TRBJ2-1; 9 bases are shared with TRBD1. The CDR3 totals 15 residues. Per the germline V gene, CDR1 is SEHNR and CDR2 is FQNEAQ (reference sequence). V dropped 8 bases and J dropped 5; count of bases not matched to a gene: 10.

The rearrangement uses TRBV29-1 and TRBJ2-7; 10 positions agree with TRBD2. Trimming at V came to 1 base and at J to 2 bases, leaving 2 bases not matched to a gene. Germline V gene sequence: CDR1 SQVTM, CDR2 ANQGSEA. The CDR3 contains 14 residues. The CDR3 reads CSVEGGTSAYEQYF. The CDR3 nucleotides read TGCAGCGTTGAAGGAGGGACTAGCGCCTACGAGCAGTACTTC.

The V and J genes are TRBV27 and TRBJ2-3; 14 nucleotides agree with TRBD2. The CDR3 is 15 amino acids. Germline V gene data show CDR1 as MNHEY and CDR2 as SMNVEV (reference sequence). Losses at the gene ends were 4 bases for V and 10 bases for J; bases not matched to a gene: 7. The DNA for the CDR3 is TGTGCCAGCAGTTCCGGACTAGCGGGAGGTTATTCGCAGTATTTT. It yields the protein CASSSGLAGGYSQYF.

V gene TRBV9 combines with J gene TRBJ2-2; a possible D gene is TRBD2 (6 bases). V dropped 2 bases and J dropped 0 bases, with 14 bases sitting between them. In germline, CDR1 is SGDLS, CDR2 YYNGEE. The CDR3 spans 17 residues. The DNA for the CDR3 is TGTGCCAGCAGCGTTGGTAGCGGTAGCGCGAACACCGGGGAGCTGTTTTTT. Residues: CASSVGSGSANTGELFF.

The chain uses TRBV19 and TRBJ2-1, with a possible D match to TRBD1 (6 bases). V lost 8 bases and J lost 8, with 13 bases in between. This CDR3 has 12 residues. Per the germline V gene, CDR1 is LNHDA and CDR2 is SQIVND (reference sequence). In DNA, the CDR3 is TGTGCCAGTGGGGAACAGGGAGATGAGCAGTTCTTC. Encoded protein: CASGEQGDEQFF.

The V and J genes are TRBV18 and TRBJ2-1; D is perhaps TRBD1 or TRBD2 (6 bases each). Trimming pared 3 bases from V and 1 base from J, leaving 13 bases between. The length of the CDR3 is 16 residues. CDR1 KGHSH and CDR2 LQKENI come from the germline V gene. CDR3 nucleotides: TGTGCCAGCTCACCGGTAGGGGGAGGATCCTACAATGAGCAGTTCTTC. As protein: CASSPVGGGSYNEQFF.

This sequence joins TRBV7-6 and TRBJ2-7, with TRBD2 identical over 12 bases. The CDR3 loop spans 15 amino acids. V shed 2 bases, J shed 5 bases, and the junction held 4 bases outside the gene matches. CDR1 and CDR2 (germline): SGHVS, FNYEAQ. In DNA form, the CDR3 reads TGTGCCAGCAGCTTACTAGCGGGAGGGCAAGACGAGCAGTACTTC. Translation: CASSLLAGGQDEQYF.

This chain links TRBV29-1 with TRBJ2-1, with 8 bases identical to TRBD2. Germline V gives CDR1 SQVTM, CDR2 ANQGSEA. Unmatched junction bases numbered 18, after V lost 8 bases and J lost 9 bases. This CDR3 region has 15 residues. The CDR3 loop is CSIAPAGGPATEQFF. The CDR3 DNA sequence: TGCAGCATTGCGCCTGCGGGAGGCCCAGCGACTGAGCAGTTCTTC.

V usage is TRBV10-2 and J usage is TRBJ1-3, with 8 nucleotides matching TRBD1. Germline assignment: CDR1 WSHSY and CDR2 SAAADI. J gave up 0 bases and V 6 bases, and 7 bases lay outside the gene matches. The CDR3 contains 16 residues. The CDR3 DNA follows: TGCGCCAGCAGATCGACAGGGGCGAACTCTGGAAACACCATATATTTT. Encoded protein: CASRSTGANSGNTIYF.

This chain connects TRBV7-6 to TRBJ2-1, with D possibly called TRBD1 or TRBD2 (5 bases each). V shed 3 bases and J shed 0 bases, with 12 bases lying between them. The CDR3 runs to 16 residues. Germline V gene sequence: CDR1 SGHVS, CDR2 FNYEAQ. CDR3 nucleotides: TGTGCCAGCAGCTTCTTCCCAGGGAGCTCCTACAATGAGCAGTTCTTC. It codes for CASSFFPGSSYNEQFF.